These 13 T cell receptor beta chains came from one sample sequenced in a study of patients and donors after allogeneic stem cell transplantation. TCRdb processed the RT-PCR reads anew with MiXCR; each CDR3 protein has one entry. Counted here are some 880,000 distinct CDR3 sequences, under 20% occurring once; the ten biggest clones make up around 6%. The sequenced sample was blood, either unsorted or a sorted T cell fraction (not recorded which). Receptor source: a human donor who was either an allogeneic HSCT recipient or a stem cell or donor lymphocyte infusion donor (not recorded which). It is not recorded whose cells these are; they may come from a transplant donor.

This clonotype was seen a handful of times. The chain combines TRBV24-1 with TRBJ2-5, with TRBD2 identical over 7 bases. This CDR3 comprises 14 residues. CDR1 is KGHDR and CDR2 is SFDVKD in the germline V gene. V lost 3 bases to trimming and J lost 5 bases; unmatched junction nucleotides: 5. CDR3 residues: CATSDGRVRETQYF. CDR3 DNA: TGTGCCACCAGTGATGGGAGGGTGAGGGAGACCCAGTACTTC.

V and J are TRBV11-3 and TRBJ1-6, with D possibly being TRBD1 (5 bases). V was clipped by 6 bases and J by 2 bases, with 11 bases between them. The CDR3 runs to 15 residues. CDR1 and CDR2 from the germline V gene are SGHNT and YENEEA. CDR3 sequence reads: CASRRGGAYNSPLHF. CDR3 in DNA: TGTGCCAGCAGAAGGGGTGGTGCCTATAATTCACCCCTCCACTTT.

V and J are TRBV9 and TRBJ2-1, with D tentatively TRBD2 (5 bases). V shed 3 bases and J shed 6 bases, with 13 bases lying between them. Germline lookup yields CDR1 SGDLS and CDR2 YYNGEE. The CDR3 is 14 residues long. CDR3 amino acids: CASSAWELSNEQFF. The CDR3 nucleotides are TGTGCCAGCAGCGCTTGGGAGTTGAGCAATGAGCAGTTCTTC.

This clonotype was recorded a few times. The chain is built from TRBV5-1 and TRBJ2-1, with TRBD2 matching 9 bases. The ends lost 3 bases at V and 5 bases at J; junction bases unmatched: 15. Germline assignment: CDR1 SGHRS and CDR2 YFSETQ. The CDR3 loop spans 18 amino acids. The CDR3 loop reads CASSSDPLKREAHNEQFF. The CDR3 bases are TGCGCCAGCAGCTCGGATCCCCTTAAGCGGGAGGCGCACAATGAGCAGTTCTTC.

This clonotype was counted between two and nine times. The V gene is TRBV4-3, the J gene TRBJ2-7, with D perhaps TRBD2 (6 bases). The CDR3 covers 12 residues. Looked up from germline, CDR1 is LGHNA and CDR2 is YSLEER. V was pared by 4 bases and J by 6 bases, with 10 bases between. CDR3 amino acids: CASSPYGGEQYF. CDR3 in DNA: TGCGCCAGCAGCCCTTACGGGGGCGAGCAGTACTTC.

The chain uses TRBV4-1 and TRBJ2-4; 7 nucleotides line up with TRBD1. The ends lost 2 bases at V and 2 bases at J; junction bases unmatched: 12. The CDR3 has 18 residues. CDR1 is MGHRA, CDR2 YSYEKL, per germline. The CDR3 nucleotides read TGCGCCAGCAGCCAAAGTACAGGGGATCTCCTAACCAAAAACATTCAGTACTTC. Translation: CASSQSTGDLLTKNIQYF.

This chain links TRBV4-1 with TRBJ2-7; no definite D call. The V gene's germline CDR1 is MGHRA and CDR2 YSYEKL. Trimming took 3 bases from V and 6 from J, leaving 18 bases between them. The CDR3 contains 15 residues. For the CDR3, the DNA is TGCGCCAGCAGCCAGCCCACTACAGCCCCTGGCGAGCAGTACTTC. This codes for CASSQPTTAPGEQYF.

The chain employs TRBV11-2 and TRBJ2-3; D unresolved. CDR3 length equals 14 residues. Trimming took 5 bases from V and 0 from J, leaving 9 bases between them. CDR1 SGHAT and CDR2 FQNNGV come from the germline V gene. The CDR3, as DNA: TGTGCCAGCAGCAGGCTTTCTAGCACAGATACGCAGTATTTT. As protein: CASSRLSSTDTQYF.

There are a few counts of this clonotype. The V gene is TRBV3-1, the J gene TRBJ2-7; D uncertain. Trimming shortened V by 0 bases and J by 2 bases, and 11 bases separated the two germline ends. The CDR3 sequence is 15 residues long. The germline gives CDR1 LGHDT, CDR2 YNNKEL (reference sequence). This CDR3 reads CASSQDFMNPYEQYF. The DNA of the CDR3 is TGTGCCAGCAGCCAAGATTTTATGAACCCCTACGAGCAGTACTTC.

This clonotype was counted ten times or more. V is TRBV12-3 or TRBV12-4 and J is TRBJ1-2, with 7 positions matching TRBD1. CDR3 length: 13 amino acids. Germline trimming cut 6 bases from V and 0 bases from J; bases unmatched to any gene: 1. CDR3 in DNA: TGTGCCAGCAGCGGGACAGCTAACTATGGCTACACCTTC. Translated: CASSGTANYGYTF.

The chain has TRBV20-1 and TRBJ2-5; 10 positions match TRBD2. This CDR3 is 14 amino acids long. V lost 0 bases and J lost 5; bases outside the gene matches: 3. CDR1 is DFQATT and CDR2 is SNEGSKA in the germline V gene (reference sequence). The CDR3 here is CSARDLAGVETQYF. CDR3 DNA sequence: TGCAGTGCTAGAGACCTAGCGGGGGTGGAGACCCAGTACTTC.

In this sample, this clonotype turned up many times. The chain is built from TRBV12-3 or TRBV12-4 and TRBJ2-7, with 9 bases identical to TRBD2. CDR3 size: 13 residues. With V trimmed by 4 bases and J by 3 bases, 1 base remained unmatched. CDR3 loop: CASSSSGVYEQYF. CDR3 nucleotides: TGTGCCAGCAGTTCTAGCGGGGTCTACGAGCAGTACTTC.

This clonotype was observed a handful of times. V gene TRBV5-6 combines with J gene TRBJ2-2; D might be TRBD2 (6 bases). V was trimmed by 3 bases and J by 4 bases, leaving 10 bases between them. Germline assignment: CDR1 SGHDT and CDR2 YYEEEE. The CDR3 sequence is 14 residues long. This CDR3 reads CASSSRGSTGELFF. The CDR3, as DNA: TGTGCCAGCAGCTCTCGGGGGAGCACCGGGGAGCTGTTTTTT.